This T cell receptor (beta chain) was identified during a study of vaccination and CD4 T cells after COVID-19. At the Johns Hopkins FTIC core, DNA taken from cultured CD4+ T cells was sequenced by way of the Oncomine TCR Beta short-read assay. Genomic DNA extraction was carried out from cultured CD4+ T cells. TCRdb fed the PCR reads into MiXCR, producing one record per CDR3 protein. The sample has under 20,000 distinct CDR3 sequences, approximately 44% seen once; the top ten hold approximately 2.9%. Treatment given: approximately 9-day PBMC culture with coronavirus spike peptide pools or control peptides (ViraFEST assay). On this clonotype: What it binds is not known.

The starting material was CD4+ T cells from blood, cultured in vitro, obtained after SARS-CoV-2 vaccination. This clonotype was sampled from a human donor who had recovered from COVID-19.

The CDR3 protein is CASSYSGKQFF. CDR3 DNA: TGTGCCAGCAGTTACTCAGGGAAGCAGTTCTTC. This sequence joins TRBV6-5 and TRBJ2-1; D gene unclear. Trimming took off 0 bases at V and 11 bases at J, with 5 bases between the two ends. The CDR3 runs 11 residues. CDR1 MNHEY and CDR2 SVGAGI come from the germline V gene.